This TCR beta chain was sequenced in a study of blood T cell repertoires in COVID-19. On the study more broadly: Donors in the United States, Italy and Spain gave samples during acute or convalescent COVID-19.

This CDR3 is 15 amino acids long. Germline V gives CDR1 MGHRA, CDR2 YSYEKL. The trim removed 4 bases at V and 3 bases at J, leaving 8 bases unmatched. Repertoires were generated with immunoSEQ multiplex PCR, while TCRdb's copy carries only in-frame clones and drops some. The sample includes tens of thousands of clones, about nine tenths of them seen just once. What was sequenced was peripheral blood. The gene calls are TRBV4-1 and TRBJ2-7; 8 bases align to TRBD1. This TCR was sampled from a man older than 75 with acute or convalescent COVID-19. The chain's CDR3 is CASSLSVGQGYEQYF. The CDR3 region has the DNA TGCGCCAGCAGCCTAAGCGTAGGACAGGGCTACGAGCAGTACTTC.